This T cell receptor beta chain came from a study of shared clonotypes between healthy human individuals. The CDR3 has 13 residues. Germline lookup yields CDR1 SEHNR and CDR2 FQNEAQ (reference sequence). V was trimmed by 4 bases and J by 5 bases, leaving 9 bases between them. Assay used: immunoSEQ multiplex PCR; TCRdb lists only in-frame clones, some missing. The sample lists approximately 640,000 clones, 55% to 75% occurring once. Turning to this clone: Its target is unknown.

General observations from the study: How much donors shared clonotypes was expected to be affected by sequencing depth.

Material: memory CD4+ T cells sorted from blood. Indicated subset: CD45RA-negative fraction. This chain connects TRBV7-9 to TRBJ2-1; D not resolved. This TCR derives from a woman aged 30 to 39 in good health. CDR3 protein: CASSSYLDNEQFF. CDR3 in DNA: TGTGCCAGCAGCTCCTACTTAGACAATGAGCAGTTCTTC. Together with reference TRBV7-9 and TRBJ2-1, the CDR3 gives the full variable domain: DTGVSQNPRHKITKRGQNVTFRCDPISEHNRLYWYRQTLGQGPEFLTYFQNEAQLEKSRLLSDRFSAERPKGSFSTLEIQRTEQGDSAMYLCASSSYLDNEQFFGPGTRLTVL.